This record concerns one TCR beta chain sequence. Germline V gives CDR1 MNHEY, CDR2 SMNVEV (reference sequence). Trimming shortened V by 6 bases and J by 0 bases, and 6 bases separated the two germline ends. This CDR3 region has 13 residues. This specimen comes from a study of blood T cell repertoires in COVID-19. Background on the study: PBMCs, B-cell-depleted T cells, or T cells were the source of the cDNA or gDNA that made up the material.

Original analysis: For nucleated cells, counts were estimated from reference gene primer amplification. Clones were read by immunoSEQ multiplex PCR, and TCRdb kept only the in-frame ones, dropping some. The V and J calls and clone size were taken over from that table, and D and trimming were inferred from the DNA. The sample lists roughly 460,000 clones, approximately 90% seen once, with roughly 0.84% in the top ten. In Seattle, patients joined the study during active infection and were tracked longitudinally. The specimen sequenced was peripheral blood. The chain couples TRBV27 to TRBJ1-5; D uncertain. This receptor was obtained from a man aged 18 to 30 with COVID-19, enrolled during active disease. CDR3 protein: CASRGNSNQPQHF. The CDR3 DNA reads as TGTGCCAGCAGGGGCAATAGCAATCAGCCCCAGCATTTT.